These 18 T cell receptor beta chains originate from one sample sequenced in a study of shared clonotypes between healthy human individuals. The protocol was immunoSEQ multiplex PCR, while the TCRdb copy is restricted to in-frame clones and leaves out a portion. The sample gives a few million clones, about 92% of which show up once; 0.3% to 0.4% is in the top ten. Sequenced material: naive CD4+ T cells from PBMCs. Subset of the sample: CD45RA+ positively selected. These TCRs come from a man aged 18 to 29 in good health. Some clones in this sample may be carry-over from other donors' samples.

This clone showed up just once. This chain uses TRBV13 with TRBJ2-7; D uncertain. Trimming left V 3 bases short and J 2 bases short, with 5 bases between. This CDR3 is built from 12 residues. The germline V gene encodes CDR1 PRHDT and CDR2 FYEKMQ (reference sequence). For the CDR3, the DNA is TGTGCCAGCAGCTTTCAGACCTACGAGCAGTACTTC. Translating it yields CASSFQTYEQYF.

On this clone itself: Other DNA sequences of this sample code for an identical CDR3. The chain uses TRBV30 and TRBJ1-1; D is uncertain. The CDR3 runs to 10 residues. Trimming removed 5 bases from V and 10 bases from J, with 11 bases in between. CDR1 is GTSNPN, CDR2 SVGIG, per germline (reference sequence). CDR3 DNA sequence: TGTGCCTGGGGCGGGAGTGGAGCTTTCTTT. Its protein is CAWGGSGAFF.

This rearrangement joins TRBV30 to TRBJ2-3; 10 bases fit TRBD2. The CDR3 covers 13 residues. With 5 bases clipped from V and 5 bases from J, the junction kept 4 bases outside the gene matches. Germline V CDR1 and CDR2: GTSNPN, SVGIG (reference sequence). CDR3 nucleotides: TGTGCCTGGTTACTAGCGGGACTAGATACGCAGTATTTT. Translation gives CAWLLAGLDTQYF.

The V and J genes are TRBV11-2 and TRBJ1-1; perhaps TRBD1 as D (5 bases). Germline assignment: CDR1 SGHAT and CDR2 FQNNGV. Trimming shortened V by 5 bases and J by 8 bases, and 12 bases separated the two germline ends. The CDR3 contains 12 residues. CDR3 in DNA: TGTGCCAGCAGCATCCGGGGCCCGGAAGCTTTCTTT. Protein product: CASSIRGPEAFF.

V usage is TRBV6-6 and J usage is TRBJ2-2; 8 bases line up with TRBD1. This CDR3 contains 15 residues. J gave up 3 bases and V 6 bases, and 6 bases lay outside the gene matches. Germline CDR1 is MNHNY and CDR2 is SVGAGI (reference sequence). In DNA, the CDR3 is TGTGCCAGCAGGGACAGGGCCGGGGACACCGGGGAGCTGTTTTTT. Translation gives CASRDRAGDTGELFF.

The CDR3 loop is CASRPAGTQGETQYF. In DNA, the CDR3 is TGTGCCAGCAGGCCTGCCGGGACCCAGGGTGAGACCCAGTACTTC. The chain joins TRBV6-5 to TRBJ2-5; D could derive from TRBD1 or TRBD2 (5 bases each). Germline CDR1 is MNHEY and CDR2 is SVGAGI. V was cut by 6 bases and J by 5 bases, with 19 bases left in between. The CDR3 contains 15 residues.

The V and J genes are TRBV4-2 and TRBJ1-3; TRBD1 matches 7 bases. The CDR3 contains 16 residues. The ends lost 1 base at V and 2 bases at J; junction bases unmatched: 5. CDR1 LGHNA and CDR2 YNFKEQ come from the germline V gene. The CDR3 DNA follows: TGTGCCAGCAGCCAAGGTCCCGACAGGGCTGGAAACACCATATATTTT. Translated, it gives CASSQGPDRAGNTIYF.

This sequence joins TRBV6-6 and TRBJ2-7; 7 nucleotides match TRBD2. The germline CDR1 and CDR2 sequences are MNHNY and SVGAGI (reference sequence). The junction had 6 bases not matched to a gene; V was cut back by 2 bases and J by 5 bases. The CDR3 runs 14 residues. The CDR3 region has the DNA TGTGCCAGCAGTTACGGGGCGGGAGCGGACGAGCAGTACTTC. Its protein is CASSYGAGADEQYF.

This clone was counted a single time. The V call is TRBV2, the J call TRBJ1-5; the D is unclear. There are 13 residues in the CDR3. V was shortened by 8 bases and J by 9 bases, with 17 bases between the two germline ends. Germline CDR1 and CDR2: SNHLY and FYNNEI. As DNA, the CDR3 is TGTGCCAGCGGCGACTCTTCAACTTTGCCCCAGCATTTT. Amino acids: CASGDSSTLPQHF. The variable domain in full, completed from reference TRBV2 and TRBJ1-5, reads EPEVTQTPSHQVTQMGQEVILRCVPISNHLYFYWYRQILGQKVEFLVSFYNNEISEKSEIFDDQFSVERPDGSNFTLKIRSTKLEDSAMYFCASGDSSTLPQHFGDGTRLSIL.

As concerns this clone: Other DNA sequences in the same sample also yield this CDR3. V usage is TRBV5-1 and J usage is TRBJ2-5, with 8 bases identical to TRBD2. This CDR3 is built from 13 residues. Germline V CDR1 and CDR2: SGHRS, YFSETQ. V lost 2 bases to trimming and J lost 5 bases; unmatched junction nucleotides: 2. The CDR3 protein is CASSFGGGETQYF. DNA for the CDR3: TGCGCCAGCAGCTTTGGCGGGGGGGAGACCCAGTACTTC.

The chain joins TRBV5-6 to TRBJ2-5, with 8 bases aligning to TRBD1. Germline assignment: CDR1 SGHDT and CDR2 YYEEEE. V gave up 1 base and J gave up 3 bases; unmatched junction bases: 2. The CDR3 loop spans 14 amino acids. CDR3: CASSLLTGEETQYF. The CDR3 DNA reads as TGTGCCAGCAGCTTGCTGACAGGGGAAGAGACCCAGTACTTC.

V and J are TRBV4-3 and TRBJ2-1; D is undetermined. The CDR3 is 14 residues long. V was pared by 0 bases and J by 5 bases, with 8 bases between. Germline V lookup: CDR1 LGHNA, CDR2 YSLEER. CDR3 residues: CASSQDPTNNEQFF. CDR3 DNA sequence: TGCGCCAGCAGCCAAGATCCTACCAACAATGAGCAGTTCTTC.

V is TRBV6-5 and J is TRBJ1-2; TRBD1 might be the D (6 bases). The CDR3 is made up of 13 amino acids. Germline V gives CDR1 MNHEY, CDR2 SVGAGI. Trimming stripped 2 bases from V and 6 bases from J, with 10 bases between. Here the CDR3 DNA reads TGTGCCAGCAGTTACATGGGGGCGCATGGCTACACCTTC. Amino acids: CASSYMGAHGYTF.

This clone occurred a few times. The chain is built from TRBV9 and TRBJ2-2; weak D call: TRBD2 (6 bases). The CDR3 covers 17 residues. The germline gives CDR1 SGDLS, CDR2 YYNGEE. Trimming stripped 0 bases from V and 0 bases from J, with 12 bases between. The CDR3 sequence is CASSVGLAGPNTGELFF. The CDR3 coding sequence is TGTGCCAGCAGCGTAGGATTGGCGGGACCGAACACCGGGGAGCTGTTTTTT.

The chain recombines TRBV7-9 with TRBJ2-4; perhaps D is TRBD1 or TRBD2 (5 bases each). The V end lost 5 bases, the J end lost 0 bases, and 17 bases lay between the germline ends. Germline CDR1 SEHNR, CDR2 FQNEAQ (reference sequence). This CDR3 has 17 amino acids. CDR3: CASSPTVTGLAKNIQYF. The CDR3, as DNA: TGTGCCAGCAGCCCTACGGTAACAGGACTAGCCAAAAACATTCAGTACTTC.

J is TRBJ2-1 and V is TRBV7-9, with 7 bases identical to TRBD2. V lost 5 bases and J lost 5; bases outside the gene matches: 12. CDR3 length: 16 residues. From germline, CDR1 is SEHNR and CDR2 FQNEAQ (reference sequence). The chain's CDR3 is CASSPSFSGRDNEQFF. The CDR3 coding sequence is TGTGCCAGCAGCCCCTCCTTTAGTGGGAGGGACAATGAGCAGTTCTTC.

This rearrangement joins TRBV6-5 to TRBJ2-5; no clear D gene. Per germline, CDR1 MNHEY and CDR2 SVGAGI. The CDR3 consists of 14 residues. Trimming took 6 bases from V and 4 from J, leaving 15 bases between them. The CDR3 sequence: CASRPYELGETQYF. CDR3 DNA sequence: TGTGCCAGCAGACCCTATGAGTTGGGAGAGACCCAGTACTTC.

The count of this clone is one. The genes are TRBV10-3 and TRBJ2-7; D gene unclear. The V gene's germline CDR1 is ENHRY and CDR2 SYGVKD. With 5 bases removed from V and 2 bases from J, the gap between germline ends came to 7 bases. This CDR3 has 12 residues. CDR3 coding DNA: TGTGCCATCAGTCGGGCAACCTACGAGCAGTACTTC. Its translation: CAISRATYEQYF.